The entry below gives a single T cell receptor beta chain sequence along with its context. This entry belongs to a study of blood T cell repertoires in COVID-19. The V gene lost 0 bases and the J gene lost 2 bases, with 14 bases spanning the gap. There are 17 residues in the CDR3. The germline V gene encodes CDR1 MGHRA and CDR2 YSYEKL. This table comes from immunoSEQ multiplex PCR, and its TCRdb copy is limited to in-frame clones, with some not included. This sample carries 150,000 or so clones, around 88% of them seen once, and the ten largest clones take approximately 4%. The TCR sequence derives from a woman aged 45-65 years in a cohort exposed to, infected with or recovered from COVID-19 (not recorded which). The specimen was PBMCs or T cells enriched from blood (not recorded which). This chain uses TRBV4-1 with TRBJ1-5; a possible D gene is TRBD1 (6 bases). The CDR3 protein is CASSQDLGGGGNQPQHF. In DNA, the CDR3 is TGCGCCAGCAGCCAAGATTTGGGGGGGGGCGGCAATCAGCCCCAGCATTTT.